Listed below are T cell receptor beta chains from one sample, sequenced in a study of cytotoxic CD8 clonotypes in ibrutinib-treated CLL. TCRdb keeps only in-frame clones here, not all; method: immunoSEQ multiplex PCR. The table lists around 250,000 clones, under 75% of them singletons, with less than 20% in the top ten. Sample: PBMCs, taken after 24 months of ibrutinib treatment. These receptors originate from a human donor with chronic lymphocytic leukemia. Both conserved end residues are part of each CDR3. A D gene is named only where the DNA matches it firmly. Size values are once, few and many counts, or a class for expanded clones, and some rows have none.

J gene,clone size,V gene,D gene,CDR3 DNA,CDR3 protein
TRBJ2-7,-,TRBV6-5,-,TGTGCCAGCGGAAGGGGGATGGGCTACGAGCAGTACTTC,CASGRGMGYEQYF
TRBJ2-3,-,TRBV5-6,-,TGTGCCAGCAGCTTGCCAACTACAGATACGCAGTATTTT,CASSLPTTDTQYF
TRBJ1-2,-,TRBV6-5,-,TGTGCCAGCAGTTACTCTTCAGGGGTGGACTACACCTTC,CASSYSSGVDYTF
TRBJ1-1,-,TRBV9,-,TGTGCCAGCAGCGTCCAGGGGAACACTGAAGCTTTCTTT,CASSVQGNTEAFF
TRBJ2-3,-,TRBV28,-,TGTGCCAGCCTTAGCGGATTCACAGATACGCAGTATTTT,CASLSGFTDTQYF
TRBJ2-7,-,TRBV6-5,TRBD1,TGTGCCAGCAGCCCTTGGGACAGGGGGGACGAGCAGTACTTC,CASSPWDRGDEQYF
TRBJ2-5,-,TRBV5-1,-,TGCGCCAGCAGTTTGGGAAAAGAGACCCAGTACTTC,CASSLGKETQYF
TRBJ2-2,few,TRBV5-1,TRBD2,TGCGCCAGCAGCTTGTTGGGCGGGAGGTCAGCCGGGGAGCTGTTTTTT,CASSLLGGRSAGELFF
TRBJ1-1,many,TRBV6-1,-,TGTGCCTCAACTATTCATAACACTGAAGCTTTCTTT,CASTIHNTEAFF
TRBJ1-2,-,TRBV5-8,-,TGTGCCAGCAGCTCGCCGGCCGGAGGGAACTATGGCTACACCTTC,CASSSPAGGNYGYTF
TRBJ2-7,few,TRBV7-2,TRBD2,TGTGCCAGCAGCCCGTCAGCGGGAGTAGGCGAGCAGTACTTC,CASSPSAGVGEQYF
TRBJ2-5,-,TRBV19,TRBD1,TGTGCCAGTAGTATGACAGGGTCCAGCGGGACCCAGTACTTC,CASSMTGSSGTQYF
TRBJ2-7,-,TRBV7-8,-,TGTGCCAGCAGCTTACCCGGGAGCTACGAGCAGTACTTC,CASSLPGSYEQYF
TRBJ1-1,-,TRBV19,-,TGTGCCAGTAGTTGGCAACCGAACACTGAAGCTTTCTTT,CASSWQPNTEAFF
TRBJ2-7,few,TRBV27,TRBD1,TGTGCCAGCAGTTCGATGACAGGGGGCAGCTACGAGCAGTACTTC,CASSSMTGGSYEQYF
TRBJ2-1,-,TRBV27,TRBD2,TGTGCCAGCAGTTTAGGGGGGGCCTACAATGAGCAGTTCTTC,CASSLGGAYNEQFF
TRBJ1-2,-,TRBV6-6,TRBD1,TGTGCCAGCAAAAGGGGGCTTAGCTATGGCTACACCTTC,CASKRGLSYGYTF
TRBJ2-3,-,TRBV7-2,-,TGTGCCAGCAGCGTAGTAGCGTCCGTAGGCACAGATACGCAGTATTTT,CASSVVASVGTDTQYF
TRBJ1-4,-,TRBV27,-,TGTGCCAGCAGTTTAGAAGACCCACAGACAGCGTACGATGAAAAACTGTTTTTT,CASSLEDPQTAYDEKLFF
TRBJ2-5,few,TRBV5-1,-,TGCGCCACCCAACGCCAGGGGCCCCAAGAGACCCAGTACTTC,CATQRQGPQETQYF
TRBJ2-7,-,TRBV7-3,-,TGTGCCAGCAGCTCGCAGGGTAGCGACTCCTACGAGCAGTACTTC,CASSSQGSDSYEQYF
TRBJ2-5,once,TRBV29-1,-,TGCAGCGTTGAAGTGTACGGGGTACCCCAAGAGACCCAGTACTTC,CSVEVYGVPQETQYF
TRBJ2-7,-,TRBV5-1,-,TGCGCCAGCAGCTTGTGGTCAGCAAGCTCCTACGAGCAGTACTTC,CASSLWSASSYEQYF
TRBJ2-5,-,TRBV6-1,-,TGTGCCAGCAGTGCGACAGGCTGGAGAGTAGAGACCCAGTACTTC,CASSATGWRVETQYF
TRBJ2-7,-,TRBV5-6,-,TGTGCCAGCAGCTTGGCGGTGGGGGGCTTCGAGCAGTACTTC,CASSLAVGGFEQYF
TRBJ1-2,-,TRBV2,-,TGTGCCAGTCCCAGGGGACAAAGATCCGGCTACACCTTC,CASPRGQRSGYTF
TRBJ1-2,once,TRBV6-5,TRBD1,TGTGCCAGCAGTGACACGGACAGGGTCTATGGCTACACCTTC,CASSDTDRVYGYTF
TRBJ1-2,few,TRBV29-1,-,TGCAGCGTTGAGGACCCCGGAGACTATGGCTACACCTTC,CSVEDPGDYGYTF
TRBJ1-4,once,TRBV30,-,TGTGCCTGGAGTGTACTAGAGGTTAATGAAAAACTGTTTTTT,CAWSVLEVNEKLFF
TRBJ1-1,-,TRBV25-1,TRBD1,TGTGCCAGCAGTGACCCCCCGGACAGGGGAGTCTTCTTT,CASSDPPDRGVFF
TRBJ1-5,few,TRBV14,-,TGTGCCAGCAGCCAAGATTTTGGCCCCCAGCATTTT,CASSQDFGPQHF
TRBJ2-7,-,TRBV29-1,-,TGCAGCGTTACCGGACAGACCTACGAGCAGTACTTC,CSVTGQTYEQYF
TRBJ2-1,-,TRBV9,-,TGTGCCAGCAGCGTGGGCGGGAACTACAATGAGCAGTTCTTC,CASSVGGNYNEQFF
TRBJ2-6,-,TRBV9,-,TGTGCCAGCAGCCCTCATCAGCGGGCGCCAGGCTCTGGGGCCAACGTCCTGACTTTC,CASSPHQRAPGSGANVLTF
TRBJ2-3,once,TRBV29-1,-,TGCAGCGTTGATGTAGTTTTGATCGGGATTTTGGCAGATACGCAGTATTTT,CSVDVVLIGILADTQYF
TRBJ1-2,-,TRBV27,TRBD1,TGTGCCAGCAGTTTAGGGACAGGGAACTTAGATGGCTACACCTTC,CASSLGTGNLDGYTF
TRBJ1-4,few,TRBV18,-,TGTGCCAGCTCCGACCGGGAGAATGAAAAACTGTTTTTT,CASSDRENEKLFF
TRBJ2-7,-,TRBV5-4,-,TGTGCCAGCAGCTTGGCGGACAGCATCTACGAGCAGTACTTC,CASSLADSIYEQYF
TRBJ1-1,-,TRBV6-4,-,TGTGCCAGCATGCTACAGGCCGGAGGCACTGAAGCTTTCTTT,CASMLQAGGTEAFF
TRBJ1-3,-,TRBV30,TRBD1,TGTGCCTGGAGTGTCCCCGGGACAGTCTCTGGAAACACCATATATTTT,CAWSVPGTVSGNTIYF
TRBJ2-3,few,TRBV7-9,TRBD2,TGTGCCAGCAGCTTGGGAGGGGCCACAGATACGCAGTATTTT,CASSLGGATDTQYF
TRBJ2-6,-,TRBV11-1,-,TGTGCCAGCAGCCCAGGGGCCCCTGGGGCCAACGTCCTGACTTTC,CASSPGAPGANVLTF
TRBJ2-3,-,TRBV21-1,-,TGTGCCAGCAGCAAATACCAGCGGGAGGACACAGATACGCAGTATTTT,CASSKYQREDTDTQYF
TRBJ2-5,-,TRBV7-2,-,TGTGCCAGCAGCCCAGGGTTAGCCGAGACCCAGTACTTC,CASSPGLAETQYF
TRBJ2-3,-,TRBV7-3,-,TGTGCCAGCAGCTTAATAGGGGACCCAACGAGGGATACGCAGTATTTT,CASSLIGDPTRDTQYF
TRBJ2-1,few,TRBV6-4,-,TGTGCCAGCAGTTCCAACGGGGATGAGCAGTTCTTC,CASSSNGDEQFF